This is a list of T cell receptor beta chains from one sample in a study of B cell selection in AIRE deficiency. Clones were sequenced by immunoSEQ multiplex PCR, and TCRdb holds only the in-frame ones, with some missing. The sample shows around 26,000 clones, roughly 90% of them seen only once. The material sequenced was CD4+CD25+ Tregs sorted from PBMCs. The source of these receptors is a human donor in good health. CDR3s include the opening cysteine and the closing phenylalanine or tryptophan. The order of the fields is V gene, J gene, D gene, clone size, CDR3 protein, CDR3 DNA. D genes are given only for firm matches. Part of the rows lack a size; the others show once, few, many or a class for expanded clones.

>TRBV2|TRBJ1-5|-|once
CASRGTANSNQPQHF
TGTGCCAGTAGAGGGACGGCAAATAGCAATCAGCCCCAGCATTTT
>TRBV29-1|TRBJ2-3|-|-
CSVGQLSTDTQYF
TGCAGCGTTGGACAGCTTAGCACAGATACGCAGTATTTT
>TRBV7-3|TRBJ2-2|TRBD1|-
CASSRGQGRTGELFF
TGTGCCAGCAGCCGCGGACAGGGTCGAACCGGGGAGCTGTTTTTT
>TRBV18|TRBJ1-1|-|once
CASSPGGEVPAFF
TGTGCCAGCTCCCCTGGAGGGGAAGTACCAGCTTTCTTT
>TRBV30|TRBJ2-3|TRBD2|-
CAWSVGSGGADTQYF
TGTGCCTGGAGTGTGGGTAGCGGGGGGGCAGATACGCAGTATTTT
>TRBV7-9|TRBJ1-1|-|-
CASTRTAGTTEAFF
TGTGCCAGCACCAGGACGGCTGGGACCACTGAAGCTTTCTTT
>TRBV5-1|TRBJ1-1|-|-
CASSLTGQGNSEAFF
TGCGCCAGCAGCTTGACAGGGCAGGGTAACTCTGAAGCTTTCTTT
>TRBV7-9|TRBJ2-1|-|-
CAGRKGLSLGSYNEQFF
TGTGCCGGACGGAAGGGGCTGTCGTTGGGCTCCTACAATGAGCAGTTCTTC
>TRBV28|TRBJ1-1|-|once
CASSPGWGNTEAFF
TGTGCCAGCAGTCCAGGGTGGGGGAACACTGAAGCTTTCTTT
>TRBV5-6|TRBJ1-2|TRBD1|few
CASRRQGFLYGYTF
TGTGCCAGCAGGAGACAGGGGTTTCTCTATGGCTACACCTTC
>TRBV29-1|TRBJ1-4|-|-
CSVETGGQGLTPRLFF
TGCAGCGTTGAGACTGGCGGGCAGGGTCTAACCCCTAGATTGTTTTTT
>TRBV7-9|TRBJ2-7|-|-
CASHSLSQSTYEQYF
TGTGCCAGCCACAGCTTATCTCAGTCAACCTACGAGCAGTACTTC
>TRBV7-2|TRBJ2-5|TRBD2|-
CASSHTGTSGLKTQYF
TGTGCCAGCAGTCACACCGGGACTAGCGGCTTGAAGACCCAGTACTTC
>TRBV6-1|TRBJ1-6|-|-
CASSAGTKSSPLHF
TGTGCCAGCAGTGCGGGGACAAAGAGTTCACCCCTCCACTTT
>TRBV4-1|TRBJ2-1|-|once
CASSQERQGPWGEQFF
TGCGCCAGCAGCCAAGAACGGCAGGGCCCCTGGGGTGAGCAGTTCTTC
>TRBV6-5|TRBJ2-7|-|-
CASSSRGASEQYF
TGTGCCAGCAGTTCCAGGGGGGCGTCCGAGCAGTACTTC